Listed here are 26 T cell receptor beta chains from one sample, sequenced in a study of identical twins. From the 5' RACE reads, TCRdb called clonotypes with MiXCR, one entry per CDR3 protein. The sample lists about 240,000 distinct CDR3 sequences, 7.5% seen once, with 5% to 6% in the top ten. This same sample was also part of a study on yellow fever vaccine responses in identical twins.

The sample taken for sequencing was CD8+ T cells sorted from blood. These receptors all come from a woman aged 18-29 years in good health.

This clonotype appeared a few times. This sequence joins TRBV24-1 and TRBJ2-6, with D hard to call. Germline loops: CDR1 KGHDR, CDR2 SFDVKD. Trimming cost V 0 bases and J 4 bases, with 15 bases left between them. CDR3 size: 18 residues. The CDR3 reads CATSDLGWLVPGANVLTF. The CDR3, as DNA: TGTGCCACCAGTGATTTGGGCTGGTTGGTCCCCGGGGCCAACGTCCTGACTTTC.

This clonotype was observed at least ten times. V gene TRBV6-5 combines with J gene TRBJ2-7; D call uncertain. Germline loops: CDR1 MNHEY, CDR2 SVGAGI. This CDR3 is built from 14 residues. With 4 bases removed from V and 5 bases from J, the gap between germline ends came to 15 bases. The CDR3 here is CASSFLSRNHEQYF. In DNA form, the CDR3 reads TGTGCCAGCAGTTTCCTTTCTAGAAATCACGAGCAGTACTTC.

The chain links TRBV9 to TRBJ2-3; 9 positions match TRBD2. V was pared by 2 bases and J by 4 bases, with 5 bases of the junction left unmatched. This CDR3 comprises 15 residues. Germline V gives CDR1 SGDLS, CDR2 YYNGEE. CDR3 sequence: CASSVSGRGADTQYF. The CDR3 DNA is TGTGCCAGCAGCGTTAGCGGGAGAGGGGCAGATACGCAGTATTTT.

This clonotype was seen repeatedly, ten times or more. V gene TRBV11-2 combines with J gene TRBJ2-7; 10 positions match TRBD2. The CDR3 runs to 16 residues. Trimming cost V 5 bases and J 4 bases; bases outside gene matches: 11. Germline V lookup: CDR1 SGHAT, CDR2 FQNNGV. The CDR3 is CASSHSGLAEYYEQYV. The CDR3 DNA is TGTGCCAGCAGCCACAGCGGACTAGCGGAATATTACGAGCAGTACGTC.

This clonotype came up a few times. The CDR3 DNA is TGTGCCAGCAGTTATAACTATGAGCAGTTCTTC. Its translation is CASSYNYEQFF. The chain employs TRBV27 and TRBJ2-1; D ambiguous. There are 11 residues in the CDR3. V lost 4 bases, J lost 8 bases, and 6 bases lay in between. In germline, CDR1 is MNHEY, CDR2 SMNVEV (reference sequence).

This clonotype occurred many times. The chain uses TRBV11-2 and TRBJ2-6; 9 bases fit TRBD1. The CDR3 loop spans 17 amino acids. V was clipped by 7 bases and J by 0 bases; unmatched bases: 7. Germline loops: CDR1 SGHAT, CDR2 FQNNGV. CDR3 loop: CASIFRDRDSGANVLTF. DNA of the CDR3: TGTGCCAGCATCTTCCGGGACAGGGACTCTGGGGCCAACGTCCTGACTTTC.

V usage is TRBV7-9 and J usage is TRBJ2-1; D is possibly TRBD1 (5 bases). Germline values: CDR1 SEHNR, CDR2 FQNEAQ (reference sequence). The CDR3 is 15 residues long. Trimming removed 2 bases at V and 3 bases at J, with 11 bases between. The CDR3 here is CASSLSQGFYNEQFF. The CDR3 DNA reads as TGTGCCAGCAGCTTAAGTCAGGGTTTCTACAATGAGCAGTTCTTC.

V gene TRBV11-2 combines with J gene TRBJ1-5; D is unresolved. The germline V gene has CDR1 SGHAT and CDR2 FQNNGV. This CDR3 contains 13 residues. V was shortened by 6 bases and J by 5 bases, with 11 bases between the two germline ends. The chain's CDR3 is CASRTGRDQPQHF. CDR3 bases: TGTGCCAGCAGAACCGGTCGTGATCAGCCCCAGCATTTT.

V usage is TRBV2 and J usage is TRBJ2-7; no clear D gene. This CDR3 has 12 amino acids. V lost 3 bases and J 4 bases, leaving 7 bases between the germline ends. Germline V gives CDR1 SNHLY, CDR2 FYNNEI. In nucleotides, the CDR3 is TGTGCCAGCAGTGATCGCGGATACGAGCAGTACTTC. It translates to CASSDRGYEQYF.

This clonotype was picked up many times. The rearrangement links TRBV12-3 or TRBV12-4 to TRBJ2-1; 9 bases are shared with TRBD2. The J segment lost 7 bases and the V segment lost 2 bases, leaving 9 bases of the junction unmatched. The length of the CDR3 is 16 residues. Written as DNA, the CDR3 is TGTGCCAGCAGTTTAATCATAGCGGGAGACGGGAATGAGCAGTTCTTC. Protein sequence: CASSLIIAGDGNEQFF.

This clonotype has a count of ten or more. The chain is built from TRBV7-8 and TRBJ2-3, with 9 bases identical to TRBD2. The CDR3 has 17 residues. Trimming at V came to 2 bases and at J to 2 bases, leaving 8 bases not matched to a gene. Germline CDR1 is SGHVS and CDR2 is FQNEAQ. CDR3 sequence (DNA): TGTGCCAGCAGCTTATCAGGGGAGCGGGGGGACACAGATACGCAGTATTTT. Residues: CASSLSGERGDTDTQYF.

This clonotype was seen at least ten times. V gene TRBV4-1 combines with J gene TRBJ1-1; D ambiguous. This CDR3 is built from 15 residues. V was cut by 3 bases and J by 0 bases, with 11 bases left in between. Per germline, CDR1 MGHRA and CDR2 YSYEKL. In DNA, the CDR3 is TGCGCCAGCAGCCAGGCTGGACTCCTGAACACTGAAGCTTTCTTT. Protein product: CASSQAGLLNTEAFF.

V and J are TRBV20-1 and TRBJ1-2; D gene unclear. The V gene's germline CDR1 is DFQATT and CDR2 SNEGSKA (reference sequence). V was cut by 0 bases and J by 4 bases, with 12 bases left in between. The CDR3 contains 14 residues. The CDR3 nucleotides read TGCAGTGCTAGAGATCACGGGGATTCCTATGGCTACACCTTC. This encodes CSARDHGDSYGYTF.

The sample holds many counts of this clonotype. V and J are TRBV4-2 and TRBJ2-1; the D is unclear. The CDR3 is 12 amino acids. Germline CDR1 reads LGHNA; CDR2 reads YNFKEQ. V lost 1 base to trimming and J lost 7 bases, with 5 bases between them. CDR3 residues: CASSQAGNEQFF. CDR3 DNA sequence: TGTGCCAGCAGCCAAGCGGGTAATGAGCAGTTCTTC.

V usage is TRBV5-4 and J usage is TRBJ2-1; tentatively, D is TRBD2 (6 bases). V lost 1 base, J lost 8 bases, and 7 bases lay in between. Germline V CDR1 and CDR2: SGHNT, YYREEE (reference sequence). The CDR3 has 12 amino acids. The CDR3 sequence is CASSLWGDEQFF. The CDR3 DNA sequence: TGTGCCAGCAGCTTGTGGGGGGATGAGCAGTTCTTC.

The V gene is TRBV28, the J gene TRBJ2-3; the match to TRBD2 covers 14 bases. Unmatched junction bases numbered 7, after V lost 6 bases and J lost 5 bases. The CDR3 sequence is 16 residues long. CDR1 and CDR2 from the germline V gene are MDHEN and SYDVKM. The CDR3 is CASSPGLAGDVDTQYF. CDR3 nucleotide sequence: TGTGCCAGCAGCCCGGGACTAGCGGGAGATGTAGATACGCAGTATTTT.

In this sample, this clonotype turned up once. The V and J genes are TRBV7-6 and TRBJ2-7; 8 bases match TRBD2. The V and J ends lost 5 bases and 6 bases, in that order; junction bases with no gene match: 15. Germline assignment: CDR1 SGHVS and CDR2 FNYEAQ. The CDR3 is made up of 16 amino acids. The CDR3 sequence is CASSQVRAGERSEQYF. The DNA for the CDR3 is TGTGCCAGCAGCCAAGTGCGAGCGGGAGAAAGGAGCGAGCAGTACTTC.

There are many counts of this clonotype. One junction end does not reproduce the germline sequence, and a read error may be involved. CDR3 sequence reads: CASSQDRARAPVF. The CDR3 DNA is TGCGCCAGCAGCCAAGACCGGGCCAGGGCCCCGGTCTTC. The chain uses TRBV4-1 and TRBJ2-7; a possible D gene is TRBD1 (5 bases). CDR3 length: 13 residues. Per germline, CDR1 MGHRA and CDR2 YSYEKL.

This clonotype was recorded a few times. The rearrangement links TRBV28 to TRBJ2-3; tentative D call: TRBD2 (5 bases). This CDR3 contains 14 residues. V lost 3 bases and J 4 bases, leaving 11 bases between the germline ends. Per germline, CDR1 MDHEN and CDR2 SYDVKM. The CDR3 reads CASSFSGGADTQYF. The CDR3, as DNA: TGTGCCAGCAGTTTCTCCGGAGGAGCAGATACGCAGTATTTT.

This clonotype was observed a handful of times. This sequence joins TRBV9 and TRBJ2-6; TRBD1 might be the D (6 bases). Germline CDR1 is SGDLS and CDR2 is YYNGEE. The CDR3 has 15 residues. V lost 3 bases and J 1 base, leaving 8 bases between the germline ends. CDR3 protein: CASSDQGSGANVLTF. The CDR3 DNA sequence: TGTGCCAGCAGCGATCAGGGGTCTGGGGCCAACGTCCTGACTTTC.

This clonotype showed up just a few times. This chain uses TRBV10-3 with TRBJ2-7, with D maybe TRBD2 (6 bases). The germline V and J ends were trimmed by 6 bases and 1 base, with 10 bases remaining between them. The length of the CDR3 is 13 residues. Germline loops: CDR1 ENHRY, CDR2 SYGVKD. CDR3 nucleotide sequence: TGTGCCATCAGGCCGGGAGAGTCCTACGAGCAGTACGTC. Its translation is CAIRPGESYEQYV.

In this sample, this clonotype turned up many times. As DNA, the CDR3 is TGTGCCAGCAGTTACGGACAGGGCTTCTACAATGAGCAGTTCTTC. Translated: CASSYGQGFYNEQFF. The chain carries TRBV12-3 or TRBV12-4 and TRBJ2-1, with 8 bases matching TRBD1. V lost 4 bases, J lost 3 bases, and 5 bases stayed unmatched. CDR3 length: 15 residues.

This clonotype was seen a handful of times. This chain joins TRBV4-1 and TRBJ1-1; possibly TRBD1 for D (6 bases). The CDR3 contains 16 residues. V was shortened by 0 bases and J by 4 bases, with 15 bases between the two germline ends. CDR1 MGHRA and CDR2 YSYEKL come from the germline V gene. The CDR3: CASSQDQAGAGTEAFF. The CDR3 DNA sequence: TGCGCCAGCAGCCAAGATCAGGCAGGGGCTGGCACTGAAGCTTTCTTT.

Many counts were recorded for this clonotype. The chain employs TRBV12-3 or TRBV12-4 and TRBJ2-2; 7 bases are a match to TRBD2. The CDR3 is 15 residues long. The V segment lost 3 bases and the J segment 4 bases; nucleotides outside the gene matches: 5. The CDR3 here is CASSLRRESTGELFF. The CDR3 coding sequence is TGTGCCAGCAGTTTGCGGCGGGAGAGCACCGGGGAGCTGTTTTTT.

The J gene is TRBJ2-7, the V gene TRBV5-5; 8 nucleotides align to TRBD2. The V segment lost 7 bases and the J segment 2 bases; nucleotides outside the gene matches: 8. The length of the CDR3 is 14 residues. Germline V gene sequence: CDR1 SGHKS, CDR2 YYEKEE (reference sequence). CDR3: CASALRGGTYEQYF. CDR3 DNA: TGTGCCAGCGCCCTCCGGGGGGGAACCTACGAGCAGTACTTC.

This chain connects TRBV5-6 to TRBJ2-2; D is possibly TRBD2 (5 bases). This CDR3 has 15 residues. V was clipped by 1 base and J by 5 bases, with 12 bases between them. Germline V gives CDR1 SGHDT, CDR2 YYEEEE. CDR3 sequence: CASSLWGSGTGELFF. The DNA of the CDR3 is TGTGCCAGCAGCTTGTGGGGAAGCGGAACCGGGGAGCTGTTTTTT. Filled out from reference TRBV5-6 and TRBJ2-2, the complete variable domain reads DAGVTQSPTHLIKTRGQQVTLRCSPKSGHDTVSWYQQALGQGPQFIFQYYEEEERQRGNFPDRFSGHQFPNYSSELNVNALLLGDSALYLCASSLWGSGTGELFFGEGSRLTVL.